This is a list of T cell receptor beta chains from one sample in a study of early T cells in non-severe SARS-CoV-2 infection. A single record per CDR3 protein comes from TCRdb applying MiXCR to the 5' RACE reads. The table shows about 50,000 distinct CDR3 sequences, with roughly 13% occurring only once. The sample taken for sequencing was whole blood. These TCRs come from an adult who was a healthcare worker with PCR-confirmed SARS-CoV-2 infection or an uninfected control (not recorded which). CDR3s include the opening cysteine and the closing phenylalanine or tryptophan. D genes are given only for firm matches. Not every row has a clone size; where given, it reads once, few, many or a size class.

j_gene: TRBJ2-3; v_gene: TRBV12-3/TRBV12-4; len: 16; abundance: -; d_gene: -; CDR3aa: CASRAAGGAGTDTQYF; CDR3nt: TGTGCCAGCAGGGCCGCAGGGGGGGCGGGCACAGATACGCAGTATTTT
j_gene: TRBJ1-1; v_gene: TRBV29-1; len: 13; abundance: many; d_gene: -; CDR3aa: CSVEGQTNTEAFF; CDR3nt: TGCAGCGTTGAAGGGCAAACGAACACTGAAGCTTTCTTT
j_gene: TRBJ2-1; v_gene: TRBV3-1; len: 11; abundance: -; d_gene: -; CDR3aa: CASSQVGLQFF; CDR3nt: TGTGCCAGCAGCCAAGTAGGGTTGCAGTTCTTC
j_gene: TRBJ2-7; v_gene: TRBV7-3; len: 17; abundance: many; d_gene: -; CDR3aa: CASSLRGSGPYNYEQYF; CDR3nt: TGTGCCAGCAGCTTAAGGGGTAGCGGCCCCTATAACTACGAGCAGTACTTC
j_gene: TRBJ2-3; v_gene: TRBV29-1; len: 16; abundance: many; d_gene: -; CDR3aa: CSVQIRRGGVTDTQYF; CDR3nt: TGCAGCGTGCAGATCAGGAGGGGGGGTGTCACAGATACGCAGTATTTT
j_gene: TRBJ1-1; v_gene: TRBV4-1; len: 14; abundance: -; d_gene: -; CDR3aa: CASSQDWYDTEAFF; CDR3nt: TGCGCCAGCAGCCAAGATTGGTATGACACTGAAGCTTTCTTT
j_gene: TRBJ2-1; v_gene: TRBV20-1; len: 12; abundance: few; d_gene: -; CDR3aa: CSAGQLGDEQFF; CDR3nt: TGCAGTGCTGGCCAGTTGGGCGATGAGCAGTTCTTC
j_gene: TRBJ2-3; v_gene: TRBV7-6; len: 12; abundance: many; d_gene: -; CDR3aa: CASSFTRGTQYF; CDR3nt: TGTGCCAGCAGCTTCACTAGGGGTACGCAGTATTTT
j_gene: TRBJ1-2; v_gene: TRBV11-2; len: 15; abundance: many; d_gene: -; CDR3aa: CASRKPGGRSYGYTF; CDR3nt: TGTGCCAGCAGAAAACCGGGGGGGCGCTCCTATGGCTACACCTTC
j_gene: TRBJ2-2; v_gene: TRBV5-1; len: 16; abundance: many; d_gene: -; CDR3aa: CASSLATSRGTGELFF; CDR3nt: TGCGCCAGCAGCTTGGCGACGAGTAGGGGCACCGGGGAGCTGTTTTTT
j_gene: TRBJ2-1; v_gene: TRBV6-1; len: 12; abundance: few; d_gene: -; CDR3aa: CASSEEGNEQFF; CDR3nt: TGTGCCAGCAGTGAAGAGGGTAATGAGCAGTTCTTC
j_gene: TRBJ2-6; v_gene: TRBV20-1; len: 16; abundance: many; d_gene: -; CDR3aa: CSARDYWSSGANVLTF; CDR3nt: TGCAGTGCTAGGGACTACTGGAGCTCTGGGGCCAACGTCCTGACTTTC
j_gene: TRBJ2-7; v_gene: TRBV7-9; len: 14; abundance: -; d_gene: -; CDR3aa: CASSLAVTAYEQYF; CDR3nt: TGTGCCAGCAGCTTAGCGGTCACGGCCTACGAGCAGTACTTC
j_gene: TRBJ1-4; v_gene: TRBV5-6; len: 14; abundance: -; d_gene: -; CDR3aa: CASSTTADNEKLFF; CDR3nt: TGTGCCAGCAGCACGACAGCAGATAATGAAAAACTGTTTTTT
j_gene: TRBJ1-3; v_gene: TRBV20-1; len: 14; abundance: few; d_gene: TRBD1; CDR3aa: CSAFTGGTGNTIYF; CDR3nt: TGCAGTGCTTTCACAGGGGGCACTGGAAACACCATATATTTT
j_gene: TRBJ1-3; v_gene: TRBV6-1; len: 15; abundance: few; d_gene: -; CDR3aa: CASSELGRSGNTIYF; CDR3nt: TGTGCCAGCAGTGAACTGGGGCGCTCTGGAAACACCATATATTTT
j_gene: TRBJ2-3; v_gene: TRBV19; len: 13; abundance: many; d_gene: -; CDR3aa: CASRRGRTDTQYF; CDR3nt: TGTGCCAGTAGAAGGGGCCGCACAGATACGCAGTATTTT